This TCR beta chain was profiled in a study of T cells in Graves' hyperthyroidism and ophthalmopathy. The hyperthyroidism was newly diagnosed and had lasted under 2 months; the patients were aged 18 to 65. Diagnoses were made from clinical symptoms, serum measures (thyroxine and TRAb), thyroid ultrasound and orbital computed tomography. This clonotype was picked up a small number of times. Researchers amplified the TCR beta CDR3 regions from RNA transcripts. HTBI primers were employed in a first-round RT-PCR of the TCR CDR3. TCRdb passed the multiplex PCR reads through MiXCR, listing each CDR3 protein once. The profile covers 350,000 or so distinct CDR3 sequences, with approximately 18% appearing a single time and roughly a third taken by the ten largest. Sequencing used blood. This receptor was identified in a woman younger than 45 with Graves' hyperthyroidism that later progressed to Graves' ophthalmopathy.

CDR3 in amino acids: CASSFWGGQGDTQYF. The CDR3 DNA reads as TGTGCCAGCAGCTTTTGGGGGGGACAGGGAGATACGCAGTATTTT. The chain links TRBV7-2 to TRBJ2-3; 9 bases agree with TRBD1. The CDR3 has 15 amino acids. Trimming cost V 3 bases and J 5 bases; bases outside gene matches: 6. Germline loops: CDR1 SGHTA, CDR2 FQGNSA.